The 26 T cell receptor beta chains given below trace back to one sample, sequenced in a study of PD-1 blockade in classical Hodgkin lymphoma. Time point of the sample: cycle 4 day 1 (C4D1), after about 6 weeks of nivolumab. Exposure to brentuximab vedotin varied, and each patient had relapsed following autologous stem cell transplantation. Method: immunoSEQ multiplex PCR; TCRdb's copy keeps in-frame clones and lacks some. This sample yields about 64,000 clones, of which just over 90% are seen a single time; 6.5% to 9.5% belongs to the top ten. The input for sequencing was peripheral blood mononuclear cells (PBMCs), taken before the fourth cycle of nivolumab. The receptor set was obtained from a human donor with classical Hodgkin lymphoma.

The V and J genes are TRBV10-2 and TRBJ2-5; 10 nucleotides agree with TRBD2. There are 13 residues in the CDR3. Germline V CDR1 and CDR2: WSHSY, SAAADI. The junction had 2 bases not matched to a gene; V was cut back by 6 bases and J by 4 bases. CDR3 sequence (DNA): TGCGCCAGCAGAGCGGGGGGGTTAGAGACCCAGTACTTC. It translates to CASRAGGLETQYF.

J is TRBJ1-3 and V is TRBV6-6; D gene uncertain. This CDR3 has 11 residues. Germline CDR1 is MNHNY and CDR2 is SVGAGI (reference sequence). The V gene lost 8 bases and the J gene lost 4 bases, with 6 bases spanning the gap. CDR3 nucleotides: TGTGCCAGCCTTCAGGGAAACACCATATATTTT. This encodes CASLQGNTIYF.

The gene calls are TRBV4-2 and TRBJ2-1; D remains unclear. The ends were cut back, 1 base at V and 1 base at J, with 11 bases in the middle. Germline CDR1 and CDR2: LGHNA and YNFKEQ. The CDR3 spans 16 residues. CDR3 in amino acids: CASSQGPKESYNEQFF. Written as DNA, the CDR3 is TGTGCCAGCAGCCAAGGACCTAAAGAGTCCTACAATGAGCAGTTCTTC.

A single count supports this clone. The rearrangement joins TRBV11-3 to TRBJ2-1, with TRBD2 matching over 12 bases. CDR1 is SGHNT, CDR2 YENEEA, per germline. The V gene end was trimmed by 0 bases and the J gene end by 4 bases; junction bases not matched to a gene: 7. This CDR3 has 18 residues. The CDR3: CASSLDRMTSGGYNEQFF. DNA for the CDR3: TGTGCCAGCAGCTTAGATCGGATGACTAGCGGGGGTTACAATGAGCAGTTCTTC.

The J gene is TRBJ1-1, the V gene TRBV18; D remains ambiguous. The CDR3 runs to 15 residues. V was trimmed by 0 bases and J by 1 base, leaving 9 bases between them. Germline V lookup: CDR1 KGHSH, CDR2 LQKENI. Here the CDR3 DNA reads TGTGCCAGCTCACCACCGGGAAAAAAGAACACTGAAGCTTTCTTT. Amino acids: CASSPPGKKNTEAFF.

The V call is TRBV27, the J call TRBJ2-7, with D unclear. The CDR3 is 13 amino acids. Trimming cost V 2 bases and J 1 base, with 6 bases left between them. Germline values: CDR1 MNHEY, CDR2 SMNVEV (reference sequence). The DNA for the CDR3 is TGTGCCAGCAGTTTAACGGCGTCCTACGAGCAGTACTTC. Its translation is CASSLTASYEQYF.

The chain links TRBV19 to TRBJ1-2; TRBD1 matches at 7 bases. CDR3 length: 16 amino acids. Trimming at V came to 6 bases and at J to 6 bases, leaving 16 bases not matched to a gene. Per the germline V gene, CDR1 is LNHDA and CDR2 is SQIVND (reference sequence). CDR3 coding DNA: TGTGCCAGTAGGTCTCGCATGGGACAGCTCGACCATGGCTACACCTTC. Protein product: CASRSRMGQLDHGYTF.

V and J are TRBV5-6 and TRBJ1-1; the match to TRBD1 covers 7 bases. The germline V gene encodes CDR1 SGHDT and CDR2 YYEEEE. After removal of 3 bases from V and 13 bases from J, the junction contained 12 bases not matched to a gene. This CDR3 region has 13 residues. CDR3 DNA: TGTGCCAGCAGCTCGCACCGTGGGACAGATGGTTTCTTT. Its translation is CASSSHRGTDGFF.

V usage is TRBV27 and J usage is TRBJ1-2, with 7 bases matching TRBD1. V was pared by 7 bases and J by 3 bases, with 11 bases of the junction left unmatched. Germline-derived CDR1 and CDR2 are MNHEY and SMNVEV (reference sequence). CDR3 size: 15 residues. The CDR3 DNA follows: TGTGCCAGCACCTCGACAGGGTACTTTGACTATGGCTACACCTTC. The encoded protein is CASTSTGYFDYGYTF.

DNA for the CDR3: TGCGCCAGCAGCCAGGACCCGGGGGGTGAGCAGTTCTTC. Translating gives CASSQDPGGEQFF. This sequence joins TRBV4-1 and TRBJ2-1, with TRBD2 identical over 7 bases. The CDR3 is 13 residues long. Germline V gene lookup returns CDR1 MGHRA and CDR2 YSYEKL. After removal of 3 bases from V and 9 bases from J, the junction contained 5 bases not matched to a gene.

DNA of the CDR3: TGCGCCAGCAGCATCCGGACTAGCGGGGAGAGCTCCTACGAGCAGTACTTC. As protein: CASSIRTSGESSYEQYF. V gene TRBV5-1 combines with J gene TRBJ2-7, with 12 positions matching TRBD2. Germline CDR1 and CDR2: SGHRS and YFSETQ. The CDR3 covers 17 residues. Losses at the gene ends were 4 bases for V and 0 bases for J; bases not matched to a gene: 8.

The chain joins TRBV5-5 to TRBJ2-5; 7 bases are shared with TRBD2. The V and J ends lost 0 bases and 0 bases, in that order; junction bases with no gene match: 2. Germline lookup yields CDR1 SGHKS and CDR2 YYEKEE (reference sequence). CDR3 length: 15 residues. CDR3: CASSLAGLDQETQYF. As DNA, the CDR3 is TGTGCCAGCAGCTTGGCCGGACTAGACCAAGAGACCCAGTACTTC.

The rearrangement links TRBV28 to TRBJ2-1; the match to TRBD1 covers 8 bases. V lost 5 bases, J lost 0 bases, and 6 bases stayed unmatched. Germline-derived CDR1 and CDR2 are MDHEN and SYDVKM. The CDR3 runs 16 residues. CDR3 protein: CASSDTGTGSYNEQFF. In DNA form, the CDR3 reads TGTGCCAGCAGTGACACCGGGACAGGCTCCTACAATGAGCAGTTCTTC.

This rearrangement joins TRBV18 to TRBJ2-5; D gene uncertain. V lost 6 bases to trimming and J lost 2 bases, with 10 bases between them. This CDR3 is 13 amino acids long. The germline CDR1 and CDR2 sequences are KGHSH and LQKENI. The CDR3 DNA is TGTGCCAGCTCCCTCCGGCGACAAGAGACCCAGTACTTC. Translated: CASSLRRQETQYF.

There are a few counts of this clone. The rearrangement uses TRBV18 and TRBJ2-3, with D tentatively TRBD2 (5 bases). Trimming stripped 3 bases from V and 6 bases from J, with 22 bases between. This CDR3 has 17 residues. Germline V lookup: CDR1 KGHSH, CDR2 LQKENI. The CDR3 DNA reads TGTGCCAGCTCACCCGGGATCTACTTTCTATATCACGATACGCAGTATTTT. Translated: CASSPGIYFLYHDTQYF.

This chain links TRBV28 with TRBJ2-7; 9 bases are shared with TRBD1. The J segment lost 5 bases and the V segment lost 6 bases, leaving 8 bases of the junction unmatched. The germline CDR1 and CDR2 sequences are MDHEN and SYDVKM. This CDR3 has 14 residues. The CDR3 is CASSYTGGGDEQYF. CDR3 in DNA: TGTGCCAGCAGCTACACAGGGGGCGGGGACGAGCAGTACTTC.

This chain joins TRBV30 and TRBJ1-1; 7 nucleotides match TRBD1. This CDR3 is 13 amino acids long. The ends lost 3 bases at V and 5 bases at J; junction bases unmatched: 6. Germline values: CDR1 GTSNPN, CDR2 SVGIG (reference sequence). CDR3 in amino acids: CAWRRQGLTEAFF. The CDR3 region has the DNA TGTGCCTGGAGGCGACAGGGTCTAACTGAAGCTTTCTTT.

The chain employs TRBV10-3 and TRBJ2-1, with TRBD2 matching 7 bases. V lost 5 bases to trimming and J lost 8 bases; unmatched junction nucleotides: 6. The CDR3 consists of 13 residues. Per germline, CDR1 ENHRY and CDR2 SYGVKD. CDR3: CAISLTSLYEQFF. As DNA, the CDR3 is TGTGCCATCAGTCTGACTAGCTTATATGAGCAGTTCTTC.

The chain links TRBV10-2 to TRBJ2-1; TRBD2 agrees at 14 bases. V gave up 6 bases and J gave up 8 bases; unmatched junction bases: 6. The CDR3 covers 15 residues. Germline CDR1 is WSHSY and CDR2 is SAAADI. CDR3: CASRTGTSGSDEQFF. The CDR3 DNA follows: TGCGCCAGCAGGACCGGGACTAGCGGGAGCGATGAGCAGTTCTTC.

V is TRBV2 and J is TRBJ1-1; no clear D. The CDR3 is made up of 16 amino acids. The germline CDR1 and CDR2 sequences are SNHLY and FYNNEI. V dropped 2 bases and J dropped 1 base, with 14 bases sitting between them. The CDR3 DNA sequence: TGTGCCAGCAGTGAAAGATTCATATTAGGGAACACTGAAGCTTTCTTT. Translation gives CASSERFILGNTEAFF.

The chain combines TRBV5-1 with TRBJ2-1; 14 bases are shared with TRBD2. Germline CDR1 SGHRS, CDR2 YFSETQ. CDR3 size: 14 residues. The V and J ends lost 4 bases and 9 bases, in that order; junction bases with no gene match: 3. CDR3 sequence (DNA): TGCGCCAGCAGCGTGGGACTAGCGGGGGCTGAGCAGTTCTTC. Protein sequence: CASSVGLAGAEQFF. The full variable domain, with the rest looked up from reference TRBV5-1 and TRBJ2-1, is KAGVTQTPRYLIKTRGQQVTLSCSPISGHRSVSWYQQTPGQGLQFLFEYFSETQRNKGNFPGRFSGRQFSNSRSEMNVSTLELGDSALYLCASSVGLAGAEQFFGPGTRLTVL.

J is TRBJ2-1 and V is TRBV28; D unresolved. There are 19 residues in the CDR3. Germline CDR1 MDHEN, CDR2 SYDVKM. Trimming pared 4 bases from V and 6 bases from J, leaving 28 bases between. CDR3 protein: CASSSGSWSRTVVSNEQFF. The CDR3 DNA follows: TGTGCCAGCAGTTCCGGGTCGTGGAGCCGTACAGTCGTTAGCAATGAGCAGTTCTTC. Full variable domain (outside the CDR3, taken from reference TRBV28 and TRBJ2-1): DVKVTQSSRYLVKRTGEKVFLECVQDMDHENMFWYRQDPGLGLRLIYFSYDVKMKEKGDIPEGYSVSREKKERFSLILESASTNQTSMYLCASSSGSWSRTVVSNEQFFGPGTRLTVL.

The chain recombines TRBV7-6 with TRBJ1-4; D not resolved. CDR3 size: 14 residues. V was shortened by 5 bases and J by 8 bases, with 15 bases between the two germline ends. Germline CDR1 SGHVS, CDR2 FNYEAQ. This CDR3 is CASSLRAGWEKLFF. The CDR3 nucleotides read TGTGCCAGCAGCCTCCGGGCCGGGTGGGAAAAACTGTTTTTT.

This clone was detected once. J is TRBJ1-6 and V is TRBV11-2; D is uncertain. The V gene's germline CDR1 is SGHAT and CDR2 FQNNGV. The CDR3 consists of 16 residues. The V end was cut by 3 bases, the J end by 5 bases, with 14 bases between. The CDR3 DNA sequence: TGTGCCAGCAGCTTTCGTGCGGCAGAGGATAATTCACCCCTCCACTTT. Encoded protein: CASSFRAAEDNSPLHF.

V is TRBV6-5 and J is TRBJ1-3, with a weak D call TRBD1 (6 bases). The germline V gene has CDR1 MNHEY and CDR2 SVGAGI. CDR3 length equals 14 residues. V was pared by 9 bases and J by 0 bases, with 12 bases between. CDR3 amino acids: CASYTRGSGNTIYF. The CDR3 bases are TGTGCCAGTTACACCAGGGGCTCTGGAAACACCATATATTTT.

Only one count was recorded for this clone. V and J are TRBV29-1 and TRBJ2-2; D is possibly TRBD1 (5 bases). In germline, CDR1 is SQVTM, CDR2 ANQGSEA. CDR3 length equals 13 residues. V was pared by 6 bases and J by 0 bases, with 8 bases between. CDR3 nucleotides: TGCAGCGTGCTGACAGCGAACACCGGGGAGCTGTTTTTT. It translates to CSVLTANTGELFF.